These T cell receptor beta chains were read from a single sample in a study of blood T cell repertoires in COVID-19. The method was immunoSEQ multiplex PCR; TCRdb's version includes in-frame clones alone and lacks a portion of them. The sample lists 400,000 or so clones; over 75% were seen once. What was sequenced was peripheral blood. Every receptor here comes from a woman in her forties with COVID-19, enrolled during active disease. The CDR3 runs from the conserved cysteine through the conserved F or W. The D gene is left open where the match is weak. Expanded clones are given a class, and other clones once, few, many or no size at all.

D gene,V gene,clone size,J gene,CDR3 DNA,CDR3 protein
.,TRBV9,.,TRBJ1-4,TGTGCCAGCAGCGTAGGGCCCGACTTTAATGAAAAACTGTTTTTT,CASSVGPDFNEKLFF
.,TRBV7-7,.,TRBJ2-1,TGTGCTAGCAGCCCCACGAGCGGGACATACAATGAGCAGTTCTTC,CASSPTSGTYNEQFF
.,TRBV29-1,.,TRBJ1-2,TGCAGCGTTGGATTTGGACTGATTTACACCTTC,CSVGFGLIYTF
TRBD1,TRBV19,.,TRBJ1-5,TGTGCCAGTAGGGGGGACAGGGGCGATCAGCCCCAGCATTTT,CASRGDRGDQPQHF
.,TRBV3-1/TRBV3-2,.,TRBJ1-2,TGTGCCAGCAGCCCTCGAGATTTTAACTATGGCTACACCTTC,CASSPRDFNYGYTF
TRBD1,TRBV5-1,.,TRBJ1-1,TGCGCCAGCAGTCGGGGACAGGGAGGAGACACTGAAGCTTTCTTT,CASSRGQGGDTEAFF
TRBD1,TRBV7-3,.,TRBJ2-1,TGTGCCAGCAGCGCTACAGGGGACGGAGAGCAGTTCTTC,CASSATGDGEQFF
.,TRBV4-1,.,TRBJ1-4,TGCGCCAGCAGCCAAGATGGCCCGGGAATTAATGAAAAACTGTTTTTT,CASSQDGPGINEKLFF
.,TRBV12-5,.,TRBJ1-2,TGTGCTAGTGGCTCCAAGGGGATTCCGAGCTATGGCTACACCTTC,CASGSKGIPSYGYTF
.,TRBV7-9,.,TRBJ2-2,TGTGCCAGCAGCTTATATGCGGGGACCACCGGGGAGCTGTTTTTT,CASSLYAGTTGELFF
.,TRBV4-3,.,TRBJ2-3,TGCGCCAGCAGCCACGGGGACTTCTCACTCACAGATACGCAGTATTTT,CASSHGDFSLTDTQYF
TRBD1,TRBV5-1,.,TRBJ1-2,TGCGCCAGCAGCACCGGACAGGGGATCGCTAACTATGGCTACACCTTC,CASSTGQGIANYGYTF
.,TRBV28,once,TRBJ1-1,TGTGCCAGCAGCCCCCGGCAGGCAGGAAACACTGAAGCTTTCTTT,CASSPRQAGNTEAFF
TRBD2,TRBV28,.,TRBJ2-1,TGTGCCAGCAGTTTTATTGGGACTAGCGGGAGGGGTGCGCGGTTCTTC,CASSFIGTSGRGARFF
.,TRBV6-4,.,TRBJ1-1,TGTGCCAGCAGCGACCAAGGGGGAATTTTAACTGAAGCTTTCTTT,CASSDQGGILTEAFF
.,TRBV27,.,TRBJ2-2,TGTGCCAGCAGTTTGAGGGCCGGGGAGCTGTTTTTT,CASSLRAGELFF
TRBD2,TRBV30,.,TRBJ2-7,TGTGCCTGGAGCCGGGGCGGGAGGGCCACCTATAACGAGCAGTACTTC,CAWSRGGRATYNEQYF
TRBD1,TRBV4-3,.,TRBJ2-1,TGCGCCAGCAGCCAAGACAGGGGGCCTTACAATGAGCAGTTCTTC,CASSQDRGPYNEQFF
TRBD2,TRBV5-1,.,TRBJ2-7,TGCGCCAGCAGCGCCCACGCGGGGGTCTCAACCTACGAGCAGTACTTC,CASSAHAGVSTYEQYF
.,TRBV7-3,.,TRBJ2-6,TGTGCCAGCAGCCCCCTCCCTGGGGCCAACGTCCTGACTTTC,CASSPLPGANVLTF
TRBD1,TRBV3-1/TRBV3-2,.,TRBJ1-5,TGTGCCAGCAGCCCGACAGGGTCGGGGCGTCAGCCCCAGCATTTT,CASSPTGSGRQPQHF
.,TRBV6-1,.,TRBJ2-1,TGTGCCAGCAGTGAGTCTGAGCAGCGAGAGCAGTTCTTC,CASSESEQREQFF
TRBD2,TRBV30,.,TRBJ2-2,TGTGCTTTTTCCAAAGGGGAGGGAGGGCTCACCGGGGAGCTGTTTTTT,CAFSKGEGGLTGELFF
.,TRBV20-1,.,TRBJ1-2,TGCAGTGCTAGTAATCCTAATGGCTACACCTTC,CSASNPNGYTF
.,TRBV21-1,once,TRBJ1-5,TGTGCCAGCAGCAAAGCAGGGACAGGTTTTAATCAGCCCCAGCATTTT,CASSKAGTGFNQPQHF
TRBD1,TRBV11-2,.,TRBJ2-7,TGTGCCAGCAGCTTAGGTTCCGGGACAGGGTTCCACGAGCAGTACTTC,CASSLGSGTGFHEQYF
TRBD2,TRBV24-1,.,TRBJ2-2,TGTGCCACCAGTGATTCGTACTTCGTCGGGGGGGGCAACACCGGGGAGCTGTTTTTT,CATSDSYFVGGGNTGELFF
TRBD1,TRBV28,.,TRBJ1-4,TGTGCCAGCAACCCCCAGGTGGCAGGGGGTGAAAAACTGTTTTTT,CASNPQVAGGEKLFF
.,TRBV4-1,few,TRBJ1-1,TGCGCCAGCAGCCCGAACCCAGGGGTAGGCACTGAAGCTTTCTTT,CASSPNPGVGTEAFF
.,TRBV27,.,TRBJ1-1,TGTGCCAGCAGTCGACGACAGAACACTGAAGCTTTCTTT,CASSRRQNTEAFF
TRBD1,TRBV5-6,.,TRBJ2-5,TGTGCCAGCAGCGGACGACAGGGCCAAGAGACCCAGTACTTC,CASSGRQGQETQYF
.,TRBV4-3,once,TRBJ2-3,TGCGCCAGCAGCCAAGACTCTATGGGGGGAATGGATACGCAGTATTTT,CASSQDSMGGMDTQYF
.,TRBV19,.,TRBJ2-3,TGTGCCAGTAGCCGGACAGCTAGCACAGATACGCAGTATTTT,CASSRTASTDTQYF
.,TRBV13,.,TRBJ1-5,TGTGCCAGCAGCTCGTCCGGCAATCAGCCCCAGCATTTT,CASSSSGNQPQHF
.,TRBV28,.,TRBJ2-5,TGTGCCAGCAGTTTAAGTAGCGGCCCTCAAGAGACCCAGTACTTC,CASSLSSGPQETQYF
.,TRBV12-3/TRBV12-4,.,TRBJ2-7,TGTGCCAGCGGCCGGGGGAGAGCCTACGAGCAGTACTTC,CASGRGRAYEQYF
.,TRBV28,.,TRBJ1-2,TGTGCCAGCACCTCCAGTGGCGGTCACTATGGCTACACCTTC,CASTSSGGHYGYTF
TRBD1,TRBV5-1,.,TRBJ1-1,TGCGCCAGCAGTCATTACACCAGGGGGCAGAACACTGAAGCTTTCTTT,CASSHYTRGQNTEAFF
TRBD1,TRBV29-1,.,TRBJ1-1,TGCAGCGCACAGGGGCGTTTATCAATGAACACTGAAGCTTTCTTT,CSAQGRLSMNTEAFF
.,TRBV7-2,.,TRBJ2-3,TGTGCCAGCAGCCCCGGACTTAAGCACCAGTATTTT,CASSPGLKHQYF
.,TRBV7-2,.,TRBJ2-6,TGTGCCAGCAGCTTAGTTTGGGCCCTCGCTGGGGCCAACGTCCTGACTTTC,CASSLVWALAGANVLTF
TRBD2,TRBV12-5,.,TRBJ2-5,TGTGCTAGTGGTTTCGGGACTAGCGGGAGTCAAGAGACCCAGTACTTC,CASGFGTSGSQETQYF
.,TRBV28,.,TRBJ1-4,TGTGCCAGCAGTGGGGAAGGGAGGGCTAATGAAAAACTGTTTTTT,CASSGEGRANEKLFF
.,TRBV5-6,.,TRBJ2-7,TGTGCCAGCAGCCTCCGTTCCTTCGGCGAGCAGTACTTC,CASSLRSFGEQYF
.,TRBV11-3,.,TRBJ2-2,TGTGCCAGCAGCGCGGGGCAGGCCTTCACCGGGGAGCTGTTTTTT,CASSAGQAFTGELFF
.,TRBV6-6,.,TRBJ1-6,TGTGCCAGCAGTTACGGGGACTTCTCTTCACCCCTCCACTTT,CASSYGDFSSPLHF
TRBD2,TRBV28,.,TRBJ2-5,TGTGCCAGCACCTATATGACTAGCGGGCAAGAGACCCAGTACTTC,CASTYMTSGQETQYF
.,TRBV19,.,TRBJ2-1,TGTGCCAGTAGCCCCACCCGCGGGGGCACCTACAATGAGCAGTTCTTC,CASSPTRGGTYNEQFF
TRBD2,TRBV3-1/TRBV3-2,.,TRBJ2-5,TGTGCCAGCAGCCAGGCGCTAGCAGCGGGACAAGAGACCCAGTACTTC,CASSQALAAGQETQYF
.,TRBV7-2,.,TRBJ1-1,TGTGCCAGCAGCTTAGTCCGGGGGGGGGCGCAGCACGCTTTCTTT,CASSLVRGGAQHAFF
TRBD1,TRBV14,few,TRBJ2-7,TGTGCCAGCAGCCGGGACAGGGGGCTAGCGGGGTCCTACGAGCAGTACTTC,CASSRDRGLAGSYEQYF
.,TRBV20-1,.,TRBJ1-1,TGCAGTGCTAGATCTGGCTTCGAAGCTTTCTTT,CSARSGFEAFF
TRBD1,TRBV28,.,TRBJ1-4,TGTGCCAGCACCCAGACAGGGGGCGGGAATGAAAAACTGTTTTTT,CASTQTGGGNEKLFF
.,TRBV10-3,.,TRBJ1-5,TGTGCCATCAGTAAGGACAGCAGCAATCAGCCCCAGCATTTT,CAISKDSSNQPQHF